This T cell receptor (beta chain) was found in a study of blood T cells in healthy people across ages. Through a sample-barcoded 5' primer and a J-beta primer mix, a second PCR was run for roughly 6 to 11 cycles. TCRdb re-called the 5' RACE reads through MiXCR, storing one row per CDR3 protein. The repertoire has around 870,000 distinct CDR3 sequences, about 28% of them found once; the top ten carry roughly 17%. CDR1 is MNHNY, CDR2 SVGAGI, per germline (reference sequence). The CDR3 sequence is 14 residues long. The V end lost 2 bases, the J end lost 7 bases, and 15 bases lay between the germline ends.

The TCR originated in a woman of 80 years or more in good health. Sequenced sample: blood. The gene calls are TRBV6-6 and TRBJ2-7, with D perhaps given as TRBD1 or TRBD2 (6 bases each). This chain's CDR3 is CASSYVQGGGEQYF. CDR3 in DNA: TGTGCCAGCAGTTACGTACAGGGAGGAGGTGAGCAGTACTTC.